This T cell receptor beta chain stems from a study of blood T cell repertoires in COVID-19 (TCRdb year 2020). Study-wide context: Samples from collaborators originated in the United States, Italy and Spain and spanned both the acute and convalescent phases of COVID-19. The prospective study material was composed of cDNA or gDNA derived from T cells, B-cell-depleted T cells, or PBMCs. Subjects who had been exposed to COVID-19, were actively infected with it, or had recovered from it provided the deeply sampled blood TCRbeta repertoires that made up the dataset. The repertoires were released in a freely available public database intended as a resource for research on the immune response to SARS-CoV-2. The samples were drawn from two sources: the first 160 participants of the ongoing ImmuneRACE study, and over 950 subjects contributed by 6 global collaborators. Nearly every sample came with metadata listing a de-identified subject ID, COVID-19 status, age in years and sex. Where available, HLA class I and class II types were obtained from metadata supplied by the sample provider rather than from assay-based typing.

The paper as a whole reports these results and caveats: The amount of clinical and demographic metadata varied by source and participant and was provided uncurated.

Taken from the germline V gene, the CDR1 and CDR2 loops are SNHLY and FYNNEI. From the cysteine through the phenylalanine, the CDR3 covers 16 amino acids. The read is trimmed to its CDR3 DNA, 48 bases read in frame from base 1. V is trimmed back by 6 bases and J by 3 bases, and the junction contains 11 bases that no gene match accounts for. Of note for this clone: The antigen it binds to is not known. Base qualities were left out, and no much larger clone turns up one base away.

TCRbeta CDR3 regions were amplified from genomic DNA using the immunoSEQ Assay, a bias-controlled multiplex PCR. Processing in the source paper ran as follows. The number of nucleated cells in each sample was estimated by amplification of reference gene primers within the assay. Sequence reads were collapsed and filtered to measure the absolute abundance of every unique TCRbeta CDR3 rearrangement. For each sample, productive Simpson clonality was calculated as the square root of Simpson's diversity index over productive rearrangements. Drawn from immuneACCESS, this table holds only the in-frame rearrangements with V and J called that TCRdb kept. Clones are partly lost; checked studies trace under half to an unresolved V gene and leave the rest unexplained. For V, J and clone size, that table is used; D and trimming come from the DNA. Within this sample are about 150,000 clones, with roughly 80% of them counted one time only. Around 10% of the sample is taken by the ten largest.

One collaborating source in Seattle enrolled patients while the patients were actively infected and followed the patients over time throughout the course of disease. Whole blood was collected in K2EDTA tubes by collaborating institutions according to the institutions' own protocols. Collaborator samples were shipped for TCRbeta analysis as frozen whole blood, isolated PBMCs, or DNA extracted from either sample type. The clonotype originates from a woman aged 60-75 years with COVID-19, enrolled during active disease. The chain joins TRBV2 to TRBJ1-3; TRBD1 agrees with 7 junctional bases. The sample consisted of peripheral blood. CDR3 reads: CASRDARQGGGNTIYF. The base sequence is TGTGCCAGCAGAGATGCCAGACAGGGCGGTGGAAACACCATATATTTT.